What follows are 21 T cell receptor beta chains derived from one specimen sequenced in a study of CD8+ T cells in alopecia areata. Investigators isolated RNA and reverse transcribed it into cDNA to act as the sequencing template. Measured with immunoSEQ multiplex PCR; TCRdb has only the in-frame clones, and not every one. The table lists under 200,000 clones, about 60% of them singletons. Treatment given: oral pan-JAK inhibitor, 5-10 mg twice daily. This sample comprised CD4+ T cells sorted from blood, obtained at week 24, from a patient treated with tofacitinib. The receptors shown here come from a human donor with alopecia areata.

This chain joins TRBV7-6 and TRBJ2-2; TRBD1 matches at 7 bases. J lost 2 bases, V lost 1 base, and 4 bases had no gene match. Germline V CDR1 and CDR2: SGHVS, FNYEAQ. This CDR3 is 16 amino acids long. Here the CDR3 reads CASSLEQGSNTGELFF. CDR3 nucleotide sequence: TGTGCCAGCAGCTTAGAACAGGGGTCCAACACCGGGGAGCTGTTTTTT.

This chain connects TRBV30 to TRBJ1-5, with D possibly matching TRBD1 (6 bases). CDR1 is GTSNPN and CDR2 is SVGIG in the germline V gene (reference sequence). The germline V and J ends were trimmed by 0 bases and 0 bases, with 15 bases remaining between them. This CDR3 region has 17 residues. The CDR3 protein is CAWSVPSGGISNQPQHF. CDR3 DNA sequence: TGTGCCTGGAGTGTACCGTCCGGGGGCATTAGCAATCAGCCCCAGCATTTT.

The V gene is TRBV29-1, the J gene TRBJ2-1, with D perhaps TRBD1 or TRBD2 (5 bases each). The ends were cut back, 2 bases at V and 2 bases at J, with 13 bases in the middle. The CDR3 length is 15 residues. Germline CDR1 and CDR2: SQVTM and ANQGSEA. The CDR3 region is CSVESARGAYNEQFF. CDR3 nucleotides: TGCAGCGTTGAATCGGCGAGGGGTGCCTACAATGAGCAGTTCTTC.

This clone was found a few times. This rearrangement joins TRBV2 to TRBJ1-1, with TRBD1 as a possible D gene (5 bases). V was trimmed by 4 bases and J by 6 bases, leaving 6 bases between them. Germline CDR1 is SNHLY and CDR2 is FYNNEI. This CDR3 contains 11 residues. CDR3 in amino acids: CASSVGAEAFF. In DNA, the CDR3 is TGTGCCAGCAGTGTGGGGGCTGAAGCTTTCTTT.

In its sample, this clone was seen a few times. V gene TRBV28 combines with J gene TRBJ1-6, with D uncertain. CDR3 length: 14 residues. CDR1 and CDR2 (germline): MDHEN, SYDVKM. Trimming shortened V by 4 bases and J by 5 bases, and 9 bases separated the two germline ends. CDR3: CASSSYNDNSPLHF. CDR3 coding DNA: TGTGCCAGCAGTTCCTACAATGATAATTCACCCCTCCACTTT.

The V gene is TRBV29-1, the J gene TRBJ1-2; D remains unclear. The ends were cut back, 5 bases at V and 6 bases at J, with 10 bases in the middle. CDR1 and CDR2 from the germline V gene are SQVTM and ANQGSEA. The CDR3 runs 11 residues. The DNA for the CDR3 is TGCAGCGTTCGGTGGGAAAATGGCTACACCTTC. This codes for CSVRWENGYTF.

A remark on this clone: The sample carries other DNA sequences with the same CDR3. The V and J genes are TRBV5-1 and TRBJ1-2, with 8 bases aligning to TRBD1. This CDR3 has 14 amino acids. The V and J ends lost 2 bases and 7 bases, in that order; junction bases with no gene match: 7. Germline lookup yields CDR1 SGHRS and CDR2 YFSETQ. The CDR3 sequence: CASSLGQGPVGYTF. The CDR3 region has the DNA TGCGCCAGCAGCTTAGGACAGGGTCCGGTTGGCTACACCTTC.

This clone was observed a few times. The genes are TRBV9 and TRBJ2-3; D gene ambiguous. Trimming shortened V by 0 bases and J by 4 bases, and 12 bases separated the two germline ends. The CDR3 has 15 amino acids. Germline CDR1 reads SGDLS; CDR2 reads YYNGEE. The CDR3: CASSVAGGIPDTQYF. In DNA form, the CDR3 reads TGTGCCAGCAGCGTAGCTGGCGGCATTCCAGATACGCAGTATTTT.

The chain recombines TRBV30 with TRBJ1-6; D call uncertain. Trimming took off 4 bases at V and 8 bases at J, with 9 bases between the two ends. The CDR3 runs to 12 residues. CDR1 GTSNPN and CDR2 SVGIG come from the germline V gene (reference sequence). The CDR3 coding sequence is TGTGCCTGGAAGGGTGTATATTCACCCCTCCACTTT. Translated: CAWKGVYSPLHF.

This clone turned up a few times. This chain joins TRBV15 and TRBJ2-2; D gene uncertain. Germline CDR1 and CDR2: LNHNV and YYDKDF (reference sequence). The length of the CDR3 is 14 residues. The germline V and J ends were trimmed by 1 base and 5 bases, with 8 bases remaining between them. DNA for the CDR3: TGTGCCACCAGCAGAGGCCAAGCAACCGGGGAGCTGTTTTTT. Protein product: CATSRGQATGELFF.

The CDR3 here is CASSGTGLAGTDTQYF. The CDR3 DNA sequence: TGTGCCAGCAGTGGTACCGGACTAGCTGGCACAGATACGCAGTATTTT. V gene TRBV28 combines with J gene TRBJ2-3, with 8 positions matching TRBD2. Losses at the gene ends were 5 bases for V and 1 base for J; bases not matched to a gene: 8. This CDR3 spans 16 amino acids. In germline, CDR1 is MDHEN, CDR2 SYDVKM.

Details on this clone: Other DNA sequences in the sample encode the same CDR3. The genes are TRBV19 and TRBJ2-1; no definite D call. The CDR3 covers 13 residues. Germline V gene lookup returns CDR1 LNHDA and CDR2 SQIVND (reference sequence). Trimming took 1 base from V and 5 from J, leaving 6 bases between them. The chain's CDR3 is CASSIGRNNEQFF. The CDR3 DNA sequence: TGTGCCAGTAGTATAGGCAGGAACAATGAGCAGTTCTTC.

This clone was seen more than once but under ten times. The rearrangement links TRBV5-1 to TRBJ1-1, with a weak D call TRBD1 (5 bases). This CDR3 region has 14 residues. V was pared by 5 bases and J by 1 base, with 12 bases between. Germline V lookup: CDR1 SGHRS, CDR2 YFSETQ. The CDR3 DNA reads as TGCGCCAGCAGTTCCGACGGGGGGAACACTGAAGCTTTCTTT. It is translated as CASSSDGGNTEAFF.

This chain links TRBV10-3 with TRBJ2-5; TRBD2 matches at 9 bases. The germline gives CDR1 ENHRY, CDR2 SYGVKD. V dropped 0 bases and J dropped 1; count of bases not matched to a gene: 3. This CDR3 region has 16 residues. CDR3 loop: CAISESSGGLQETQYF. The CDR3, as DNA: TGTGCCATCAGTGAGTCTAGCGGGGGTCTCCAAGAGACCCAGTACTTC.

The genes are TRBV7-3 and TRBJ1-6; possibly TRBD1 for D (5 bases). V was cut by 5 bases and J by 9 bases, with 17 bases left in between. The CDR3 length is 15 residues. The germline gives CDR1 SGHTA, CDR2 FQGTGA. The chain's CDR3 is CASSPRGGKSSPLHF. CDR3 nucleotide sequence: TGTGCCAGCAGCCCCCGCGGGGGAAAGAGTTCACCCCTCCACTTT. The entire variable domain, with the rest obtained from reference TRBV7-3 and TRBJ1-6, is as follows: GAGVSQTPSNKVTEKGKYVELRCDPISGHTALYWYRQSLGQGPEFLIYFQGTGAADDSGLPNDRFFAVRPEGSVSTLKIQRTERGDSAVYLCASSPRGGKSSPLHFGNGTRLTVT.

This CDR3 reads CATTQGGGTRPNSPLHF. The CDR3 DNA is TGTGCCACCACCCAAGGAGGAGGGACACGCCCGAATTCACCCCTCCACTTT. V and J are TRBV15 and TRBJ1-6; TRBD1 might be the D (6 bases). The germline V gene has CDR1 LNHNV and CDR2 YYDKDF (reference sequence). This CDR3 is 17 amino acids long. V was trimmed by 7 bases and J by 7 bases, leaving 23 bases between them. Together with reference TRBV15 and TRBJ1-6, the CDR3 gives the full variable domain: DAMVIQNPRYQVTQFGKPVTLSCSQTLNHNVMYWYQQKSSQAPKLLFHYYDKDFNNEADTPDNFQSRRPNTSFCFLDIRSPGLGDTAMYLCATTQGGGTRPNSPLHFGNGTRLTVT.

This rearrangement joins TRBV19 to TRBJ1-2, with D hard to call. V was pared by 3 bases and J by 6 bases, with 5 bases between. The CDR3 is 11 amino acids. Germline loops: CDR1 LNHDA, CDR2 SQIVND (reference sequence). The DNA of the CDR3 is TGTGCCAGTAGTATCACGGATGGCTACACCTTC. Translation: CASSITDGYTF.

The rearrangement joins TRBV29-1 to TRBJ2-7; the match to TRBD2 covers 12 bases. With 2 bases clipped from V and 0 bases from J, the junction kept 5 bases outside the gene matches. Per germline, CDR1 SQVTM and CDR2 ANQGSEA. The CDR3 sequence is 16 residues long. As DNA, the CDR3 is TGCAGCGTTGAAACTAGCGGGGGGACTTCCTCCTACGAGCAGTACTTC. Protein: CSVETSGGTSSYEQYF.

The J gene is TRBJ1-3, the V gene TRBV9, with TRBD1 identical over 7 bases. The CDR3 has 16 amino acids. Germline trimming cut 2 bases from V and 2 bases from J; bases unmatched to any gene: 7. Germline CDR1 is SGDLS and CDR2 is YYNGEE. The CDR3 nucleotides read TGTGCCAGCAGCGTGGACTCAGGGGGAACTGGAAACACCATATATTTT. It specifies CASSVDSGGTGNTIYF.

This clone was observed once. The chain uses TRBV11-2 and TRBJ2-7, with D possibly TRBD1 on 6 matching bases. The germline V and J ends were trimmed by 5 bases and 0 bases, with 17 bases remaining between them. The CDR3 is 16 amino acids. Per the germline V gene, CDR1 is SGHAT and CDR2 is FQNNGV. CDR3 in amino acids: CASSRRQGSDSYEQYF. The CDR3 coding sequence is TGTGCCAGCAGCCGACGTCAGGGGTCGGACTCCTACGAGCAGTACTTC.

The chain employs TRBV9 and TRBJ2-7; 11 bases are a match to TRBD1. This CDR3 contains 14 residues. Germline CDR1 reads SGDLS; CDR2 reads YYNGEE. The V segment lost 0 bases and the J segment 6 bases; nucleotides outside the gene matches: 2. CDR3 sequence: CASSVGTGGLEQYF. The CDR3 nucleotides are TGTGCCAGCAGCGTAGGGACAGGGGGCCTCGAGCAGTACTTC.